This is a list of T cell receptor beta chains from one sample in a study of T cell responses to AZD1222 COVID-19 vaccine. Using immunoSEQ multiplex PCR, the repertoire was profiled, and TCRdb retains in-frame clones only, with some absent. This sample yields 120,000 to 150,000 clones, of which about 89% are seen a single time; 4.7% belongs to the top ten. The sequences come from peripheral blood, collected on day 0 of AZD1222 vaccination. All receptors derive from an adult in good health. Each CDR3 is given with its conserved first and last residue. The order of the fields is clone size, J gene, V gene, CDR3 protein. Clone size appears in some rows only: once, few, many, or a class for an expanded clone.

NA TRBJ1-3 TRBV19 CASTRDRAGNTIYF
NA TRBJ2-7 TRBV21-1 CASSSDGRDRGSGQYF
NA TRBJ2-1 TRBV5-1 CASSLAVVWGQGGWNEQFF
NA TRBJ1-2 TRBV29-1 CSVRRGIGYTF
NA TRBJ1-5 TRBV27 CAAYYSNQPQHF
NA TRBJ2-1 TRBV5-5 CASSWAGREVGNEQFF
NA TRBJ1-4 TRBV27 CASSPPGQGEKLFF
NA TRBJ1-1 TRBV28 CASSLQNTEAFF
NA TRBJ1-2 TRBV7-8 CASSPGLGNYGYTF
NA TRBJ2-2 TRBV10-2 CASSGPAGSPTGELFF
NA TRBJ1-2 TRBV4-1 CASSQGGGVVYGYTF
NA TRBJ1-4 TRBV5-4 CATEDSHTTNEKLFF
NA TRBJ1-6 TRBV2 CASSEGVGYSPLHF
NA TRBJ2-3 TRBV5-1 CASSQTTMSTDTQYF
NA TRBJ1-2 TRBV30 CAWSAGGDLNGYTF
few TRBJ2-1 TRBV25-1 CASSGVDRGLHNEQFF